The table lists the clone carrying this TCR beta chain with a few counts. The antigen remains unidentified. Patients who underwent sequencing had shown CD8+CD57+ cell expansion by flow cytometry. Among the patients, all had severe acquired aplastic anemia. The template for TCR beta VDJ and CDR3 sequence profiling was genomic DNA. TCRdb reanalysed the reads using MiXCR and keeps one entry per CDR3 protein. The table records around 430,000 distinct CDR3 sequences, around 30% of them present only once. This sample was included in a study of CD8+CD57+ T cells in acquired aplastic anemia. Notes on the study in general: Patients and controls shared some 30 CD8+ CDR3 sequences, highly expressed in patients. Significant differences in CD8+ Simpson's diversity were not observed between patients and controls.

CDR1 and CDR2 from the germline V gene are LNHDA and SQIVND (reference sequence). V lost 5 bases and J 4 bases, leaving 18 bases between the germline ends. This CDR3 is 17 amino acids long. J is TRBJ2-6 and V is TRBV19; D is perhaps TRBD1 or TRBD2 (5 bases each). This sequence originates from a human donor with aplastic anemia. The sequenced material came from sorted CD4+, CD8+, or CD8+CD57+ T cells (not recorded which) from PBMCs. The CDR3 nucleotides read TGTGCCAGTAGTTTCGGGACGGGTATGGGGGGGGCCAACGTCCTGACTTTC. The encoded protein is CASSFGTGMGGANVLTF.